The clone carrying this TCR beta chain was observed a handful of times. Its antigen is undetermined. CDR1 and CDR2 from the germline V gene are KGHDR and SFDVKD. CDR3 length: 14 residues. Deletions cut 1 base from V and 10 bases from J, with 13 bases between. These data come from a study of identical twins. Unique molecular identifiers were present on the cDNA, and a universal primer site came from template switching. Using its own MiXCR run on the 5' RACE reads, TCRdb lists one record per CDR3 protein. The table has around 370,000 distinct CDR3 sequences, 8.5% to 10% seen once. Study results and limitations: A partial confounding effect on zero-insertion analyses could come from invariant MAIT and iNKT cells.

Material for sequencing was naive T cells sorted from blood. The source is a woman aged 45-65 years in good health. The gene calls are TRBV24-1 and TRBJ2-1; D remains ambiguous. CDR3 sequence: CATSDLGYPSEQFF. The CDR3 DNA reads TGTGCCACCAGTGATTTAGGCTATCCCTCCGAGCAGTTCTTC.